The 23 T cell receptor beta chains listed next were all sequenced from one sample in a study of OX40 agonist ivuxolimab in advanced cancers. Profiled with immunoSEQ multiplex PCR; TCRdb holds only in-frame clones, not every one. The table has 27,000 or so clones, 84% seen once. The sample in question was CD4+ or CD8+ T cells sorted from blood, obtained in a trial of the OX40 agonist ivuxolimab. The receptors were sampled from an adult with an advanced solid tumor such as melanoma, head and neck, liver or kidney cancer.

CDR3 sequence: CASSPGHSYEQYF. The CDR3 DNA reads as TGTGCCAGCAGCCCCGGACACTCCTACGAGCAGTACTTC. The rearrangement links TRBV7-7 to TRBJ2-7; maybe TRBD1 (5 bases). V lost 5 bases to trimming and J lost 0 bases, with 8 bases between them. This CDR3 comprises 13 residues. Germline V gene data show CDR1 as SSHAT and CDR2 as FNYEAQ (reference sequence).

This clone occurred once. This chain's CDR3 is CASKKREAGYTEAFF. The CDR3 DNA sequence: TGTGCCAGCAAAAAGAGAGAGGCGGGGTACACTGAAGCTTTCTTT. The chain carries TRBV27 and TRBJ1-1; D gene unclear. The V end was cut by 7 bases, the J end by 3 bases, with 18 bases between. CDR3 length: 15 residues. The germline gives CDR1 MNHEY, CDR2 SMNVEV (reference sequence).

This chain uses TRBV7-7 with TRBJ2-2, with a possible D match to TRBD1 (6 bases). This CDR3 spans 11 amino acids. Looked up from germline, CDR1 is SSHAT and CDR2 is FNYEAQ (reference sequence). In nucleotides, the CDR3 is TGTGCTAGCGCAGGGGCCGGGGAGCTGTTTTTT. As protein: CASAGAGELFF.

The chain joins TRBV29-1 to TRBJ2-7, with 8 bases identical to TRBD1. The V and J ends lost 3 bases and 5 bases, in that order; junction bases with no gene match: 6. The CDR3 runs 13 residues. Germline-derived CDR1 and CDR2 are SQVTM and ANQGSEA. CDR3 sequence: CSVDGRGRDEQYF. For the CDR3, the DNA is TGCAGCGTTGATGGCAGGGGGCGCGACGAGCAGTACTTC.

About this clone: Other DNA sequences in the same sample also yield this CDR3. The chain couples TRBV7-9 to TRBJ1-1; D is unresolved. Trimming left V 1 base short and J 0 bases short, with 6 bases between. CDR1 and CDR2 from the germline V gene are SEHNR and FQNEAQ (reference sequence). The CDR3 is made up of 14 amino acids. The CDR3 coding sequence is TGTGCCAGCAGCTTAGGTCGCCTGAACACTGAAGCTTTCTTT. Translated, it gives CASSLGRLNTEAFF.

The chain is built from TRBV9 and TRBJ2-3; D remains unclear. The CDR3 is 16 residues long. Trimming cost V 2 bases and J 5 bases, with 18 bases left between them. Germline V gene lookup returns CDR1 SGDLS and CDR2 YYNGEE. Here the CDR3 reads CASSVTFRFGGDTQYF. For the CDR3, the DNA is TGTGCCAGCAGCGTGACATTCAGATTCGGCGGAGATACGCAGTATTTT. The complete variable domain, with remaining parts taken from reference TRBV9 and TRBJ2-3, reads DSGVTQTPKHLITATGQRVTLRCSPRSGDLSVYWYQQSLDQGLQFLIQYYNGEERAKGNILERFSAQQFPDLHSELNLSSLELGDSALYFCASSVTFRFGGDTQYFGPGTRLTVL.

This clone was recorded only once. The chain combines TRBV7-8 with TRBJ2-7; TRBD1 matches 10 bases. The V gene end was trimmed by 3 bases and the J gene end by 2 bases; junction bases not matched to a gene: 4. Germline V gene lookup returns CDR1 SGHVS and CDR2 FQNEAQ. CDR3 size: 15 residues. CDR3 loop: CASSFAGTGAYEQYF. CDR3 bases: TGTGCCAGCAGCTTCGCCGGGACAGGGGCCTACGAGCAGTACTTC.

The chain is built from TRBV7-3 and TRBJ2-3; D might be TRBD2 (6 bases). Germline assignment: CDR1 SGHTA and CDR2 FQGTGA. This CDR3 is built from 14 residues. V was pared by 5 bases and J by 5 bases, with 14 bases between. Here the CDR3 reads CASSPGGEGDTQYF. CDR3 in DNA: TGTGCCAGCAGCCCCGGGGGTGAGGGAGATACGCAGTATTTT.

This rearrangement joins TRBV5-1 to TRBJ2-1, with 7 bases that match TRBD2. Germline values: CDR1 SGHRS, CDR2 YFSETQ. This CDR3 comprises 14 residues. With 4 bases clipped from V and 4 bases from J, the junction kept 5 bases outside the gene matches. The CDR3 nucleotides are TGCGCCAGCAGCACGACTAGCCCTTACAATGAGCAGTTCTTC. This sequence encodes CASSTTSPYNEQFF.

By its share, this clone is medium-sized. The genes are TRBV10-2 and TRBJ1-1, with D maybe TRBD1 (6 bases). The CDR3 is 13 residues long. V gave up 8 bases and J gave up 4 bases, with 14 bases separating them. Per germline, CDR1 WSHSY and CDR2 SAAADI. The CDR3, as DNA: TGCGCCAGCCGACAGGCCGGTGTCACTGAAGCTTTCTTT. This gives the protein CASRQAGVTEAFF.

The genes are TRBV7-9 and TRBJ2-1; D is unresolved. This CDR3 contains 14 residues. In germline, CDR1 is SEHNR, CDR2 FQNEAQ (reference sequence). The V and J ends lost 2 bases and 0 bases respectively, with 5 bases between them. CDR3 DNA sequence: TGTGCCAGCAGCTTACCTCGCTCCTACAATGAGCAGTTCTTC. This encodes CASSLPRSYNEQFF.

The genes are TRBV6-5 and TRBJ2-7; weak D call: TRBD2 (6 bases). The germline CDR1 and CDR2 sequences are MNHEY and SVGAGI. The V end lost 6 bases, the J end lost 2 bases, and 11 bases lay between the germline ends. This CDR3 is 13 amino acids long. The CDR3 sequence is CASRPGLTYEQYF. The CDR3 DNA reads TGTGCCAGCAGACCGGGACTCACCTACGAGCAGTACTTC.

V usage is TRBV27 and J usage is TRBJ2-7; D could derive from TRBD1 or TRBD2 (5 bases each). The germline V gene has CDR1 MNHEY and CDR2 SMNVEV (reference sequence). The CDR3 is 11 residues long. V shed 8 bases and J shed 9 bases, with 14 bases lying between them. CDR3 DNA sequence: TGTGCCAGCGTGGCGTGGGGGAGGCAGTACTTC. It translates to CASVAWGRQYF.

The CDR3 coding sequence is TGTGCCAGCAGTTACTCTAATCAGGGGGCGCGCGGCTACACCTTC. Residues: CASSYSNQGARGYTF. The rearrangement links TRBV6-5 to TRBJ1-2; TRBD1 agrees at 8 bases. V lost 0 bases, J lost 8 bases, and 8 bases stayed unmatched. The CDR3 runs to 15 residues. Germline V gene data show CDR1 as MNHEY and CDR2 as SVGAGI.

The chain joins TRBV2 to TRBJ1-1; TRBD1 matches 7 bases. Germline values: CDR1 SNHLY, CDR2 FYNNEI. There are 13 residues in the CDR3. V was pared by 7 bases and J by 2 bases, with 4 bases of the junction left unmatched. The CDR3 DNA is TGTGCCAGCAAGGGACAGCGCAACACTGAAGCTTTCTTT. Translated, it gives CASKGQRNTEAFF.

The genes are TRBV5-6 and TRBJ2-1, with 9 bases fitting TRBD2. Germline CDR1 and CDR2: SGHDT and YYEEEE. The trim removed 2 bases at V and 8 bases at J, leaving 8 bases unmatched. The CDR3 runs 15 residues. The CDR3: CASSFAGTSIHEQFF. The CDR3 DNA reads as TGTGCCAGCAGCTTCGCCGGGACTAGCATCCATGAGCAGTTCTTC.

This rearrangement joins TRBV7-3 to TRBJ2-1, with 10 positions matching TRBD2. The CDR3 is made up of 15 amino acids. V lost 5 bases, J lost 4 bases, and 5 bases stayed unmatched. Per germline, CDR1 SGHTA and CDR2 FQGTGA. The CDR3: CASSLTSGVYNEQFF. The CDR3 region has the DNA TGTGCCAGCAGCCTCACTAGCGGGGTTTACAATGAGCAGTTCTTC.

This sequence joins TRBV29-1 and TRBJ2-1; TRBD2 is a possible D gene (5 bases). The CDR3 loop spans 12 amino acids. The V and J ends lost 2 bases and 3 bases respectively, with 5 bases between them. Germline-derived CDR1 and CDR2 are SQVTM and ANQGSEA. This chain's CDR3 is CSVERGYNEQFF. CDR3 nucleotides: TGCAGCGTTGAACGGGGCTACAATGAGCAGTTCTTC.

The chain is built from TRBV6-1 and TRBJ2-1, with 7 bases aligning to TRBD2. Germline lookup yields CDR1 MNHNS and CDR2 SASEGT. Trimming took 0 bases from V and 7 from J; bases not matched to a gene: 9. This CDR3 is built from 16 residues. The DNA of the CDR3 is TGTGCCAGCAGTGAAGCGGTGGCGGGAGCCGGTAATGAGCAGTTCTTC. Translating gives CASSEAVAGAGNEQFF.

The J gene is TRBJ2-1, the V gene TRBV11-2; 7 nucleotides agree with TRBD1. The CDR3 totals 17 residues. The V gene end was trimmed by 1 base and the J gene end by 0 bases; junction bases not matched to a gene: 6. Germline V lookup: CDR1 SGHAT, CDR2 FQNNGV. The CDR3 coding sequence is TGTGCCAGCAGCTTAGGCCCCGGGACAGTCTCCTACAATGAGCAGTTCTTC. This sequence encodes CASSLGPGTVSYNEQFF.

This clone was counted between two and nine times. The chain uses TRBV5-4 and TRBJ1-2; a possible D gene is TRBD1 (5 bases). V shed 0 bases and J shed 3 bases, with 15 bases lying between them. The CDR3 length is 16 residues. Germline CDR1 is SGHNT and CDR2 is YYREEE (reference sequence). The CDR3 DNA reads TGTGCCAGCAGCTTGGTATTGGCGGGGACTTACTATGGCTACACCTTC. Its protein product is CASSLVLAGTYYGYTF.

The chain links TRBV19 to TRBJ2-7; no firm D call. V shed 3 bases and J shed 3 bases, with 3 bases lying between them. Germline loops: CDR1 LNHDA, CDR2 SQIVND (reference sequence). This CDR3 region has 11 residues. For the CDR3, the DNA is TGTGCCAGTAGTATGGGCTACGAGCAGTACTTC. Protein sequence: CASSMGYEQYF.

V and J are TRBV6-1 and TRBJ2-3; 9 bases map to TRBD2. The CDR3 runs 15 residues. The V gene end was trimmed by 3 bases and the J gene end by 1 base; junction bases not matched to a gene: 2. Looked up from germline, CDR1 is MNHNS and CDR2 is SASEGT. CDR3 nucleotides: TGTGCCAGCAGTGATGAGCGGGAGGGCACAGATACGCAGTATTTT. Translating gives CASSDEREGTDTQYF.